The clone carrying this T cell receptor beta chain was seen repeatedly, ten times or more. Its antigen is undetermined. Time point: newly diagnosed GD, antithyroid drugs for less than 3 months. The authors made the TCR library using RNA they extracted from PBMCs. An endocrinology department in Xi'an, China, recruited the patients. Peripheral blood, 7 to 10 milliliters per patient, was collected in EDTA tubes. Building of the TCR beta libraries involved iRepertoire HTBI primers and Arm-PCR of CDR3 regions. MiXCR, run by TCRdb on the multiplex PCR reads, gives a single entry per CDR3 protein. Here the sample spans 250,000 to 400,000 distinct CDR3 sequences, approximately 20% being singletons. Germline V gene data show CDR1 as LNHNV and CDR2 as YYDKDF (reference sequence). The CDR3 length is 15 residues. V gave up 0 bases and J gave up 5 bases, with 13 bases separating them. The data derive from a study of regulatory T cells in long-lasting Graves disease. The study's findings and limits: Persistent patients shared more public clonotypes (2,741) than newly diagnosed patients (about 1,000). Persistent disease preferred TRBV28, TRBJ1-2 and TRBJ2-5; new disease, TRBV20-1 and TRBJ2-1.

The receptor was isolated from a female donor with Graves disease. This sample comprised peripheral blood mononuclear cells (PBMCs), obtained at new diagnosis, from a patient treated with antithyroid drugs. The J gene is TRBJ1-1, the V gene TRBV15; D is uncertain. The CDR3 loop is CATSRDSGGWTEAFF. Written as DNA, the CDR3 is TGTGCCACCAGCAGAGATTCCGGCGGTTGGACTGAAGCTTTCTTT.